Below, one TCR beta chain is given with its context. The sample belongs to a study of blood T cell repertoires in COVID-19. V shed 3 bases and J shed 0 bases, with 9 bases lying between them. The CDR3 is made up of 15 amino acids. Germline loops: CDR1 WNHNN, CDR2 SYGVQD (reference sequence). Method: immunoSEQ multiplex PCR; TCRdb's copy keeps in-frame clones and lacks some. The data contain hundreds of thousands of clones, approximately 91% of them singletons. The clonotype originates from a man aged 60 to 69 who had recovered from COVID-19. The rearrangement joins TRBV10-1 to TRBJ2-1, with no clear D. The sequenced material came from peripheral blood. In nucleotides, the CDR3 is TGCGCCAGCAGTGACTCCCTTTACTCCTACAATGAGCAGTTCTTC. Its protein product is CASSDSLYSYNEQFF.